The source of this T cell receptor beta chain is a study of cytomegalovirus exposure and HLA in healthy donors. Overall study results and limits: TCR clusters originating in the first cohort tended to co-occur in the approximately 120 validation repertoires, according to a later analysis.

Libraries were prepared by immunoSEQ multiplex PCR; TCRdb keeps only in-frame clonotypes and omits some of them. The repertoire holds 120,000 to 150,000 clones, approximately 86% seen once, with 8.7% in the top ten. A word on this clone: Its antigen is still unknown.

This CDR3 is built from 15 residues. Deletions cut 2 bases from V and 5 bases from J, with 12 bases between. CDR1 and CDR2 from the germline V gene are MNHEY and SMNVEV (reference sequence). Source material: PBMCs. The rearrangement joins TRBV27 to TRBJ1-4; D is possibly TRBD1 (5 bases). This clonotype originated in a man younger than 30 in good health and CMV-seropositive. The CDR3 sequence: CASSLGAWENEKLFF. In DNA form, the CDR3 reads TGTGCCAGCAGTTTAGGGGCATGGGAAAATGAAAAACTGTTTTTT.